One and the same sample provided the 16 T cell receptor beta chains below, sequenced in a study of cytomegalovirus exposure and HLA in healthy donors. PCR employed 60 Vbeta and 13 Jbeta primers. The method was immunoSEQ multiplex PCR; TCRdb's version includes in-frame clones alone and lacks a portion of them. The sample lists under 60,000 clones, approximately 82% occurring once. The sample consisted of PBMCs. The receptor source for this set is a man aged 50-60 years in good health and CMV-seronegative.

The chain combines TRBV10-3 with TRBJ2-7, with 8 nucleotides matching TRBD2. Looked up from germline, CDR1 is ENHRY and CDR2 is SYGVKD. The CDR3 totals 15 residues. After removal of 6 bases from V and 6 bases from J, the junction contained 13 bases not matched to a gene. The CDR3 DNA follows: TGTGCCATCAGCGACGGGGGGGAGGCTTTATCCGAGCAGTACTTC. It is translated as CAISDGGEALSEQYF.

Here the CDR3 DNA reads TGTGCCAGCAGCCAGGAATCGGGGGTGGAGACCCAGTACTTC. Translated, it gives CASSQESGVETQYF. This chain joins TRBV4-2 and TRBJ2-5, with D perhaps TRBD2 (6 bases). The CDR3 consists of 14 residues. CDR1 and CDR2 (germline): LGHNA, YNFKEQ. With 3 bases removed from V and 5 bases from J, the gap between germline ends came to 13 bases.

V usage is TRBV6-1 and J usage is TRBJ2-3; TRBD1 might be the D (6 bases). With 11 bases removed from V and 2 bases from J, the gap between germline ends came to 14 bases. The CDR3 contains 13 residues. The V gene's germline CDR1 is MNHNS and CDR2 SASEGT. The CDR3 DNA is TGTGCCGGACAGACAGGAAACACAGATACGCAGTATTTT. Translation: CAGQTGNTDTQYF.

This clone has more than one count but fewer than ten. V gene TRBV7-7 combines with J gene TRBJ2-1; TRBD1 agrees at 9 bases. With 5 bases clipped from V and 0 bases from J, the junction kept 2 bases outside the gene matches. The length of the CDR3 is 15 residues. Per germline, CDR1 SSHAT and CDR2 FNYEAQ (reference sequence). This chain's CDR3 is CASSEGQGSYNEQFF. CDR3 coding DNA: TGTGCCAGCAGCGAGGGACAGGGCTCCTACAATGAGCAGTTCTTC.

The CDR3 DNA sequence: TGTGCCAGCAGCGTTCAAGACAGGGGGCGCGACAATGAGCAGTTCTTC. Amino acid sequence: CASSVQDRGRDNEQFF. V is TRBV9 and J is TRBJ2-1; 10 nucleotides agree with TRBD1. The germline V gene encodes CDR1 SGDLS and CDR2 YYNGEE. There are 16 residues in the CDR3. V dropped 2 bases and J dropped 5; count of bases not matched to a gene: 7.

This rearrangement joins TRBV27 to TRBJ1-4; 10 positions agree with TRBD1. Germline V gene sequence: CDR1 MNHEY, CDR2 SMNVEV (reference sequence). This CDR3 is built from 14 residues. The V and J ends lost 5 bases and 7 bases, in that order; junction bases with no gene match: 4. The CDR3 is CASSIRDRGEKLFF. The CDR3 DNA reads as TGTGCCAGCAGTATCCGGGACAGGGGTGAAAAACTGTTTTTT.

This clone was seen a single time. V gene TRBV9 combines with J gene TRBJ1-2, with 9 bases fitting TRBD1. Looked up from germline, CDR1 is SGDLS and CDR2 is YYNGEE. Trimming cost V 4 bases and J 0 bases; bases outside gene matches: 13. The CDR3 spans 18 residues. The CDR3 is CASSLLPGQGRPNYGYTF. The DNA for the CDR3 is TGTGCCAGCAGCCTCTTACCGGGACAGGGAAGACCTAACTATGGCTACACCTTC.

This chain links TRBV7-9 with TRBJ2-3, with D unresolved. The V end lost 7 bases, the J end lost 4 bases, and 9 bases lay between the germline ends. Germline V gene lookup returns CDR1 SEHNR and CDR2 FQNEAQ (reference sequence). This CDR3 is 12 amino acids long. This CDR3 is CASTLYPDTQYF. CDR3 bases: TGTGCCAGCACCCTCTACCCAGATACGCAGTATTTT.

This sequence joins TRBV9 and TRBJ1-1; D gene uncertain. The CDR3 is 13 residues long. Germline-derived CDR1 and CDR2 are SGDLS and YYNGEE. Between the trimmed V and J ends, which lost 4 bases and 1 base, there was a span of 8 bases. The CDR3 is CASSSLGNTEAFF. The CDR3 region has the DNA TGTGCCAGCAGCTCCCTAGGGAACACTGAAGCTTTCTTT.

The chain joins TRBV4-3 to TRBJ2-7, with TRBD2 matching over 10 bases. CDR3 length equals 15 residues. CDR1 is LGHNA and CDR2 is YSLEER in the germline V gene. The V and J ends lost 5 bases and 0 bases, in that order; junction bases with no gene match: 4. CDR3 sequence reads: CASSARTSGSYEQYF. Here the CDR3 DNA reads TGCGCCAGCAGCGCCCGGACTAGCGGCTCCTACGAGCAGTACTTC.

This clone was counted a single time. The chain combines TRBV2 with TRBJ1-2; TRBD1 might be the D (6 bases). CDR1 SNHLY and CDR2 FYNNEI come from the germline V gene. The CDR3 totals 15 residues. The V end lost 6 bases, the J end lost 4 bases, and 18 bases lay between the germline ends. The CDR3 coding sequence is TGTGCCAGCAGGGGTGAAGGGGGGGGGATCTATGGCTACACCTTC. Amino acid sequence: CASRGEGGGIYGYTF.

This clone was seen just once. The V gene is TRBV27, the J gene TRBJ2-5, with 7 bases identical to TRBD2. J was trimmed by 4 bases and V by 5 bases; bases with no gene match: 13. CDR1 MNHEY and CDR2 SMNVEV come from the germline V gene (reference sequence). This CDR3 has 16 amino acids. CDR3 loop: CASSPGPSGSRETQYF. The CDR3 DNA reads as TGTGCCAGCAGTCCAGGTCCTAGCGGTAGTCGAGAGACCCAGTACTTC.

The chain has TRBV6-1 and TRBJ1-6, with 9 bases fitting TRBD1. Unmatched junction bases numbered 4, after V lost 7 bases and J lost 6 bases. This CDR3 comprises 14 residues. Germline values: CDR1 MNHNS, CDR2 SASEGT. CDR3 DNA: TGTGCCAGCAACCCGGACAGGGGTAATTCACCCCTCCACTTT. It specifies CASNPDRGNSPLHF.

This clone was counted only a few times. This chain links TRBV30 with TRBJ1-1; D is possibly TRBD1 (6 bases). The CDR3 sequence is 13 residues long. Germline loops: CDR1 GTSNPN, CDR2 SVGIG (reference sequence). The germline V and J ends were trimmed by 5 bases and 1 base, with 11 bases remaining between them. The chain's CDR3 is CAWPGHWNTEAFF. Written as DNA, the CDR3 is TGTGCCTGGCCGGGACACTGGAACACTGAAGCTTTCTTT.

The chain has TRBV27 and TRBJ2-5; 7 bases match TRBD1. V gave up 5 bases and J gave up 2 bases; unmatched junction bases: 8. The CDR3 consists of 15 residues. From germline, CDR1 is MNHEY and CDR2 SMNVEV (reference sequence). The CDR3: CASSVVQGPQETQYF. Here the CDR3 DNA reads TGTGCCAGCAGTGTAGTACAGGGGCCTCAAGAGACCCAGTACTTC.

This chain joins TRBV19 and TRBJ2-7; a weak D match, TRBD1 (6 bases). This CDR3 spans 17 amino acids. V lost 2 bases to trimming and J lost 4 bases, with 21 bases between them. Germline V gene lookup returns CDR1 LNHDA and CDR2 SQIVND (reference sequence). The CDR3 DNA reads TGTGCCAGTAGTATAACTCACCGACAGGAACGGGGTTACGAGCAGTACTTC. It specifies CASSITHRQERGYEQYF.